The 20 T cell receptor beta chains below were found in one sample sequenced in a study of post-analysis software for immune sequencing data. The study's findings and limits: The five TRBV segments detected at higher frequency in patients than in controls included TRBV5-6, TRBV5-1 and TRBV20-1.

Presence of unique molecular identifiers characterized the TCR beta cDNA libraries. From the PCR reads, TCRdb called clonotypes with MiXCR, one entry per CDR3 protein. The sample yields fewer than 700,000 distinct CDR3 sequences, roughly 45% seen once. For these TCRs, the target antigens are not known. The sample was blood. These receptors were collected from a girl aged 5-17 years with multiple sclerosis.

This clonotype was observed a few times. This sequence joins TRBV20-1 and TRBJ2-1, with 7 bases that match TRBD2. The germline gives CDR1 DFQATT, CDR2 SNEGSKA (reference sequence). This CDR3 has 16 amino acids. V shed 3 bases and J 6 bases; nucleotides not matched to a gene: 14. This CDR3 reads CSARWPASGAGNEQFF. CDR3 in DNA: TGCAGTGCTAGGTGGCCCGCTAGCGGAGCCGGCAATGAGCAGTTCTTC.

This clonotype was seen a handful of times. The chain combines TRBV6-6 with TRBJ2-6, with D perhaps matching TRBD1 or TRBD2 (6 bases each). This CDR3 has 16 residues. Trimming took off 2 bases at V and 4 bases at J, with 12 bases between the two ends. Per germline, CDR1 MNHNY and CDR2 SVGAGI (reference sequence). The CDR3 sequence is CASSYLGGRGANVLTF. The CDR3 DNA reads as TGTGCCAGCAGTTACCTCGGGGGCCGGGGGGCCAACGTCCTGACTTTC.

Concerning this clonotype: The junction differs from germline at one of its ends, possibly a read error. This chain connects TRBV4-1 to TRBJ2-6; TRBD1 or TRBD2 may be the D gene (5 bases each). This CDR3 spans 20 amino acids. Germline values: CDR1 MGHRA, CDR2 YSYEKL. The CDR3 DNA reads as TGCGCCAGCAGCCAAGGACGTCTGGGACGACGTCTATCCGGGGCCAACGTCCGGACTTTC. Translated: CASSQGRLGRRLSGANVRTF.

The rearrangement uses TRBV29-1 and TRBJ1-2, with unresolved D. Germline assignment: CDR1 SQVTM and CDR2 ANQGSEA. The CDR3 has 11 amino acids. CDR3 in amino acids: CRAVDAGGYTF. The CDR3 DNA is TGCAGGGCAGTAGACGCGGGGGGCTACACCTTC.

The V call is TRBV12-3 or TRBV12-4, the J call TRBJ1-2; a possible D gene is TRBD1 (5 bases). The CDR3 spans 13 residues. CDR3 in amino acids: CVSRRPGDYGYTF. CDR3 nucleotides: TGTGTCAGTAGACGGCCGGGGGACTATGGCTACACCTTC.

The chain links TRBV5-1 to TRBJ2-5; tentatively, D is TRBD1 or TRBD2 (5 bases each). V lost 4 bases and J lost 2, with 12 bases in between. CDR1 and CDR2 from the germline V gene are SGHRS and YFSETQ. CDR3 length equals 14 residues. As DNA, the CDR3 is TGCGCCAGCAGCCCCGGGACGCGTCAAGAGACCCAGTACTTC. This sequence encodes CASSPGTRQETQYF.

The gene calls are TRBV5-4 and TRBJ2-1, with D unclear. This CDR3 spans 18 amino acids. Germline lookup yields CDR1 SGHNT and CDR2 YYREEE (reference sequence). Trimming took off 0 bases at V and 0 bases at J, with 16 bases between the two ends. CDR3 in DNA: TGTGCCAGCAGCTTGGAACCAGTCTCAGCAAGCTCCTACAATGAGCAGTTCTTC. Translation gives CASSLEPVSASSYNEQFF.

The J gene is TRBJ2-2, the V gene TRBV4-1; 14 positions agree with TRBD2. CDR3 length: 18 residues. Germline CDR1 MGHRA, CDR2 YSYEKL. V lost 4 bases and J lost 2; bases outside the gene matches: 6. CDR3 amino acids: CASSPRLAGGPNTGELFF. CDR3 DNA sequence: TGCGCCAGCAGCCCACGACTAGCGGGAGGGCCCAACACCGGGGAGCTGTTTTTT.

This clonotype has more than one count but fewer than ten. The genes are TRBV7-9 and TRBJ2-7; D is unresolved. V gave up 2 bases and J gave up 5 bases, with 13 bases separating them. Germline values: CDR1 SEHNR, CDR2 FQNEAQ (reference sequence). The CDR3 runs 14 residues. CDR3 residues: CASSLIVAKDEQYF. The CDR3 DNA reads TGTGCCAGCAGCTTAATTGTAGCTAAAGACGAGCAGTACTTC.

With regard to this clonotype: A much larger clone lies one base from this, so it may be a read error. The chain joins TRBV6-4 to TRBJ2-3, with D maybe TRBD2 (6 bases). V shed 4 bases and J shed 3 bases, with 8 bases lying between them. CDR3 length: 13 residues. Germline lookup yields CDR1 MRHNA and CDR2 SNTAGT. The CDR3 spells CASSGGETDTQYF. CDR3 sequence (DNA): TGTGCCAGCAGTGGCGGGGAAACAGATACGCAGTATTTT.

This chain uses TRBV29-1 with TRBJ1-1; no firm D call. Germline loops: CDR1 SQVTM, CDR2 ANQGSEA. The CDR3 runs to 10 residues. Deletions cut 4 bases from V and 7 bases from J, with 7 bases between. In DNA, the CDR3 is TGCAGCGTTGCGACGGTTGAAGCTTTCTTT. As protein: CSVATVEAFF.

The chain has TRBV20-1 and TRBJ1-1, with no clear D. The CDR3 runs 11 residues. Looked up from germline, CDR1 is DFQATT and CDR2 is SNEGSKA (reference sequence). The V and J ends lost 0 bases and 8 bases respectively, with 7 bases between them. CDR3 sequence reads: CSAREGTEAFF. In nucleotides, the CDR3 is TGCAGTGCTAGAGAGGGCACGGAAGCTTTCTTT.

A note on this clonotype: At one of its ends the junction is not consistent with the germline gene, which may arise from a read error. The J gene is TRBJ2-5, the V gene TRBV7-7; the D gene is possibly TRBD1 (6 bases). CDR1 SSHAT and CDR2 FNYEAQ come from the germline V gene (reference sequence). The CDR3 is made up of 14 amino acids. The CDR3 DNA reads as TGTGCTAGCAGCCGGAGACAGGATCAAGAGACCCAGTACTTC. Translated, it gives CASSRRQDQETQYF.

There are a few counts of this clonotype. DNA for the CDR3: TGTGCCAGCAGTCCTCGACGGCCGAGGAGAGAAGCTTTCTTT. Its translation: CASSPRRPRREAFF. This sequence joins TRBV12-3 or TRBV12-4 and TRBJ1-1; no firm D call. The CDR3 runs 14 residues. The V end lost 5 bases, the J end lost 8 bases, and 18 bases lay between the germline ends.

This chain uses TRBV7-3 with TRBJ2-1, with 11 bases fitting TRBD1. The ends lost 0 bases at V and 3 bases at J; junction bases unmatched: 4. Per the germline V gene, CDR1 is SGHTA and CDR2 is FQGTGA. The CDR3 contains 17 residues. CDR3 bases: TGTGCCAGCAGCTTAACGTCGGGGACAGGGGGCTACAATGAGCAGTTCTTC. This translates into CASSLTSGTGGYNEQFF.

This clonotype was counted only a few times. The rearrangement uses TRBV7-6 and TRBJ2-7; D tentatively fits TRBD1 or TRBD2 (5 bases each). The CDR3 runs to 12 residues. The V end lost 4 bases, the J end lost 6 bases, and 10 bases lay between the germline ends. Germline loops: CDR1 SGHVS, CDR2 FNYEAQ. The CDR3 coding sequence is TGTGCCAGCAGCTCCATCGGGACCGAGCAGTACTTC. Amino acids: CASSSIGTEQYF.

The chain employs TRBV12-3 or TRBV12-4 and TRBJ1-5; the D gene is possibly TRBD1 (5 bases). The CDR3 runs to 15 residues. Trimming pared 5 bases from V and 3 bases from J, leaving 14 bases between. The CDR3: CASSPPTGANQPQHF. The CDR3 DNA is TGTGCCAGCAGTCCCCCTACCGGGGCCAATCAGCCCCAGCATTTT.

The rearrangement links TRBV12-3 or TRBV12-4 to TRBJ2-4, with D unclear. The CDR3 is 12 residues long. V was cut by 6 bases and J by 3 bases, with 6 bases left in between. The CDR3 sequence is CASSIGKNIQYF. The CDR3 DNA sequence: TGTGCCAGCAGCATAGGCAAAAACATTCAGTACTTC.

The V and J genes are TRBV7-9 and TRBJ2-5; D remains ambiguous. CDR1 SEHNR and CDR2 FQNEAQ come from the germline V gene (reference sequence). Trimming pared 5 bases from V and 1 base from J, leaving 8 bases between. This CDR3 region has 13 residues. For the CDR3, the DNA is TGTGCCAGCAGCGTTCGCGGCCAAGAGACCCAGTACTTC. It codes for CASSVRGQETQYF.

V gene TRBV7-3 combines with J gene TRBJ2-2; TRBD2 matches at 9 bases. Germline V gene data show CDR1 as SGHTA and CDR2 as FQGTGA. The CDR3 is 16 amino acids. J was trimmed by 2 bases and V by 4 bases; bases with no gene match: 5. CDR3 in amino acids: CASSWISGGNTGELFF. CDR3 bases: TGTGCCAGCAGCTGGATTAGCGGGGGAAACACCGGGGAGCTGTTTTTT. Full variable domain (rest looked up from reference TRBV7-3 and TRBJ2-2): GAGVSQTPSNKVTEKGKYVELRCDPISGHTALYWYRQSLGQGPEFLIYFQGTGAADDSGLPNDRFFAVRPEGSVSTLKIQRTERGDSAVYLCASSWISGGNTGELFFGEGSRLTVL.